The 25 T cell receptor beta chains below were found in one sample sequenced in a study of regulatory T cells in long-lasting Graves disease. Time point of the sample: persistent/refractory GD, antithyroid drugs over 5 years with positive TRAb. Construction of the TCR library relied on RNA isolated from PBMCs. Construction of the TCR beta libraries employed iRepertoire HTBI primers in conjunction with Arm-PCR of CDR3 regions. TCRdb reprocessed the multiplex PCR reads via MiXCR and lists one record per CDR3 protein. The sample lists hundreds of thousands of distinct CDR3 sequences; roughly a fifth were seen once. This specimen was peripheral blood mononuclear cells (PBMCs), taken when the disease was refractory, from a patient treated with antithyroid drugs. All receptors come from a female donor with Graves disease.

The CDR3 DNA follows: TGCAGTGCCATCGAGGGGACAGAGTCCTACGAGCAGTACTTC. This translates into CSAIEGTESYEQYF. The V and J genes are TRBV20-1 and TRBJ2-7; TRBD1 aligns across 7 bases. The CDR3 has 14 amino acids. The V gene's germline CDR1 is DFQATT and CDR2 SNEGSKA (reference sequence). V lost 6 bases and J lost 1; bases outside the gene matches: 9.

The table lists this clonotype with many counts. J is TRBJ2-2 and V is TRBV2; D gene unclear. In germline, CDR1 is SNHLY, CDR2 FYNNEI. The CDR3 is 12 residues long. V was trimmed by 7 bases and J by 3 bases, leaving 6 bases between them. As DNA, the CDR3 is TGTGCCAGCATGGTAGACACCGGGGAGCTGTTTTTT. It yields the protein CASMVDTGELFF.

Points on this clonotype: A much larger clone lies a single base off, so this may be a read error. This rearrangement joins TRBV12-3 or TRBV12-4 to TRBJ2-5, with D unresolved. Trimming shortened V by 3 bases and J by 1 base, and 18 bases separated the two germline ends. The CDR3 covers 17 residues. The CDR3 is CASSLFGPAVLQETQYF. In DNA, the CDR3 is TGTGCCAGCAGTTTGTTTGGACCAGCAGTGCTCCAAGAGACCCAGTACTTC.

This clonotype appeared once. This chain links TRBV20-1 with TRBJ2-6, with 11 bases identical to TRBD1. The CDR3 length is 17 residues. With V trimmed by 0 bases and J by 4 bases, 5 bases remained unmatched. Germline CDR1 reads DFQATT; CDR2 reads SNEGSKA (reference sequence). As DNA, the CDR3 is TGCAGTGCTAGAGATCTCGGACAGGGGGCAGGGGCCAACGTCCTGACTTTC. It specifies CSARDLGQGAGANVLTF.

The CDR3 region is CASSIGTSGGKKETQYF. The CDR3 DNA follows: TGTGCCAGCAGTATCGGGACTAGCGGGGGGAAAAAAGAGACCCAGTACTTC. The V gene is TRBV2, the J gene TRBJ2-5; 15 nucleotides match TRBD2. Germline-derived CDR1 and CDR2 are SNHLY and FYNNEI. This CDR3 region has 17 residues. Unmatched junction bases numbered 7, after V lost 5 bases and J lost 3 bases.

In its sample, this clonotype was seen a few times. The rearrangement uses TRBV9 and TRBJ1-1, with 9 nucleotides matching TRBD1. The germline V gene has CDR1 SGDLS and CDR2 YYNGEE. J lost 5 bases, V lost 3 bases, and 5 bases had no gene match. This CDR3 contains 14 residues. The CDR3 region is CASSAGTGLTEAFF. CDR3 DNA sequence: TGTGCCAGCAGCGCCGGGACAGGGCTTACTGAAGCTTTCTTT.

V gene TRBV19 combines with J gene TRBJ1-5, with unresolved D. Germline V gene sequence: CDR1 LNHDA, CDR2 SQIVND (reference sequence). CDR3 length: 15 amino acids. V lost 1 base to trimming and J lost 1 base, with 8 bases between them. For the CDR3, the DNA is TGTGCCAGTAGTATAGGGCTTACAAGCAATCAGCCCCAGCATTTT. The encoded protein is CASSIGLTSNQPQHF.

This clonotype was counted between two and nine times. The junction differs from germline at one of its ends, possibly a read error. This rearrangement joins TRBV28 to TRBJ2-7; 8 nucleotides align to TRBD2. CDR3 length: 15 residues. Germline CDR1 reads MDHEN; CDR2 reads SYDVKM. CDR3 amino acids: CASSLFRTSSYKQYF. For the CDR3, the DNA is TGTGCCAGCAGTTTATTTAGGACTAGCTCCTACAAGCAGTACTTC.

On this clonotype itself: The junction differs from germline at one of its ends, possibly a read error. This sequence joins TRBV5-6 and TRBJ1-6; D not resolved. The CDR3 is 14 residues long. The germline gives CDR1 SGHDT, CDR2 YYEEEE. The CDR3 DNA is TGTGCCAGCGGCTTGAATGAATTTAATTCACCCCTCCACTTT. Translating gives CASGLNEFNSPLHF.

V usage is TRBV20-1 and J usage is TRBJ2-4; no clear D. CDR3 length equals 14 residues. Deletions cut 5 bases from V and 1 base from J, with 12 bases between. Germline V gene lookup returns CDR1 DFQATT and CDR2 SNEGSKA (reference sequence). CDR3 sequence: CSAPSTRAKNIQYF. The CDR3 DNA is TGCAGTGCTCCCTCGACGAGGGCCAAAAACATTCAGTACTTC.

This clonotype was seen many times. The J gene is TRBJ1-1, the V gene TRBV29-1, with TRBD1 matching over 7 bases. CDR3 size: 14 residues. Germline V gene sequence: CDR1 SQVTM, CDR2 ANQGSEA. V dropped 7 bases and J dropped 4; count of bases not matched to a gene: 12. The CDR3 is CSGTGSTGATEAFF. The CDR3 region has the DNA TGCAGCGGGACAGGCTCAACCGGGGCCACTGAAGCTTTCTTT.

This clonotype was seen at least ten times. The chain uses TRBV28 and TRBJ1-5, with a weak D call TRBD1 (6 bases). The germline V and J ends were trimmed by 5 bases and 6 bases, with 20 bases remaining between them. This CDR3 has 16 amino acids. The germline V gene has CDR1 MDHEN and CDR2 SYDVKM. CDR3 in amino acids: CASSLQGGGLGQPQHF. The CDR3 bases are TGTGCCAGCAGTCTACAAGGAGGGGGTTTGGGTCAGCCCCAGCATTTT.

The CDR3 loop reads CASSVGGTGDQPQHF. As DNA, the CDR3 is TGTGCCAGCAGCGTAGGGGGGACAGGGGATCAGCCCCAGCATTTT. The chain recombines TRBV9 with TRBJ1-5, with TRBD1 identical over 10 bases. V gave up 0 bases and J gave up 5 bases; unmatched junction bases: 2. Germline V lookup: CDR1 SGDLS, CDR2 YYNGEE. The CDR3 runs 15 residues.

The J gene is TRBJ2-1, the V gene TRBV3-1; D is unclear. Germline CDR1 reads LGHDT; CDR2 reads YNNKEL (reference sequence). This CDR3 contains 12 residues. Trimming cost V 2 bases and J 9 bases, with 8 bases left between them. CDR3 residues: CASSQIASEQFF. The CDR3 DNA is TGTGCCAGCAGCCAAATAGCAAGTGAGCAGTTCTTC.

Many counts were recorded for this clonotype. The chain employs TRBV27 and TRBJ2-7; D ambiguous. This CDR3 region has 13 residues. V lost 0 bases and J 6 bases, leaving 9 bases between the germline ends. Germline values: CDR1 MNHEY, CDR2 SMNVEV (reference sequence). CDR3 sequence (DNA): TGTGCCAGCAGTTTATCGGGTGTCCCCGAGCAGTACTTC. Its translation: CASSLSGVPEQYF.

This clonotype was observed at least ten times. The chain carries TRBV6-2 or TRBV6-3 and TRBJ1-1, with D uncertain. V dropped 2 bases and J dropped 4 bases, with 8 bases sitting between them. Germline CDR1 MNHEY, CDR2 SVGEGT. CDR3 size: 13 residues. For the CDR3, the DNA is TGTGCCAGCAGTTACGCGCGGGGCACTGAAGCTTTCTTT. Its protein is CASSYARGTEAFF.

V gene TRBV20-1 combines with J gene TRBJ2-5; the match to TRBD2 covers 7 bases. Germline V gives CDR1 DFQATT, CDR2 SNEGSKA (reference sequence). CDR3 length equals 13 residues. Germline trimming cut 2 bases from V and 5 bases from J; bases unmatched to any gene: 5. The CDR3 protein is CSARKTSRETQYF. CDR3 DNA sequence: TGCAGTGCTAGAAAGACTAGCAGGGAGACCCAGTACTTC.

The chain uses TRBV20-1 and TRBJ2-7; 7 bases are shared with TRBD1. Germline V gene sequence: CDR1 DFQATT, CDR2 SNEGSKA (reference sequence). V lost 5 bases and J lost 1; bases outside the gene matches: 5. This CDR3 is built from 13 residues. The CDR3 nucleotides are TGCAGTGCTGGAAGACAGGGATCCTACGAGCAGTACTTC. It codes for CSAGRQGSYEQYF.

This sequence joins TRBV18 and TRBJ1-2; possibly TRBD1 for D (5 bases). Germline loops: CDR1 KGHSH, CDR2 LQKENI. CDR3 size: 14 residues. V lost 6 bases to trimming and J lost 0 bases, with 11 bases between them. The CDR3 sequence: CASSPDMTNYGYTF. In DNA form, the CDR3 reads TGTGCCAGCTCTCCGGACATGACTAACTATGGCTACACCTTC.

The chain recombines TRBV20-1 with TRBJ2-3; 8 bases agree with TRBD2. The ends lost 6 bases at V and 1 base at J; junction bases unmatched: 6. CDR1 is DFQATT and CDR2 is SNEGSKA in the germline V gene (reference sequence). CDR3 length: 14 residues. This CDR3 reads CSAMRGAGTDTQYF. In DNA, the CDR3 is TGCAGTGCCATGCGGGGGGCAGGCACAGATACGCAGTATTTT.

The rearrangement joins TRBV5-4 to TRBJ1-2, with 7 bases aligning to TRBD1. This CDR3 contains 16 residues. The V gene's germline CDR1 is SGHNT and CDR2 YYREEE (reference sequence). V was clipped by 6 bases and J by 0 bases; unmatched bases: 11. In DNA, the CDR3 is TGTGCCAGCACTACGGGGGCAGGGGGACCTAACTATGGCTACACCTTC. This translates into CASTTGAGGPNYGYTF. Complete variable domain (other parts from reference TRBV5-4 and TRBJ1-2): ETGVTQSPTHLIKTRGQQVTLRCSSQSGHNTVSWYQQALGQGPQFIFQYYREEENGRGNFPPRFSGLQFPNYSSELNVNALELDDSALYLCASTTGAGGPNYGYTFGSGTRLTVV.

The chain carries TRBV12-3 or TRBV12-4 and TRBJ2-3, with a weak D call TRBD2 (5 bases). This CDR3 spans 16 amino acids. V lost 1 base and J 2 bases, leaving 13 bases between the germline ends. CDR3 sequence reads: CASSLVFGSPTDTQYF. The CDR3 DNA sequence: TGTGCCAGCAGTTTAGTGTTTGGGAGCCCCACAGATACGCAGTATTTT.

This clonotype was seen more than once but under ten times. V is TRBV18 and J is TRBJ2-5; 10 bases match TRBD2. The V gene end was trimmed by 2 bases and the J gene end by 5 bases; junction bases not matched to a gene: 8. Germline assignment: CDR1 KGHSH and CDR2 LQKENI. The length of the CDR3 is 16 residues. The CDR3 DNA sequence: TGTGCCAGCTCACCATCAAGCGGGAGGGCCAGGGAGACCCAGTACTTC. This codes for CASSPSSGRARETQYF.

This clonotype was seen more than once but under ten times. J is TRBJ2-2 and V is TRBV5-1; D may match TRBD1 or TRBD2 (5 bases each). The CDR3 runs 15 residues. Germline V gene sequence: CDR1 SGHRS, CDR2 YFSETQ. V was clipped by 0 bases and J by 2 bases, with 8 bases between them. The CDR3 DNA sequence: TGCGCCAGCAGCTTGGGGGGGTACAACACCGGGGAGCTGTTTTTT. This sequence encodes CASSLGGYNTGELFF.

This clonotype has a handful of counts. The chain couples TRBV11-2 to TRBJ2-1, with D tentatively TRBD1 (5 bases). Germline CDR1 is SGHAT and CDR2 is FQNNGV. The V gene lost 4 bases and the J gene lost 4 bases, with 17 bases spanning the gap. The CDR3 spans 16 residues. This chain's CDR3 is CASSSGRVKSYNEQFF. In DNA form, the CDR3 reads TGTGCCAGCAGCTCCGGCAGGGTTAAATCTTACAATGAGCAGTTCTTC.